This TCR beta chain was documented in a study of cytomegalovirus exposure and HLA in healthy donors. The CDR3 extends over 16 amino acids. V was cut by 5 bases and J by 4 bases, with 20 bases left in between. Looked up from germline, CDR1 is SGHTA and CDR2 is FQGNSA. The PCR employed 60 Vbeta primers together with 13 Jbeta primers. The assay was immunoSEQ multiplex PCR, and TCRdb's table has in-frame clones only and misses some. The sample holds roughly 220,000 clones, more than 60% seen once. Sequences were obtained from PBMCs. The rearrangement uses TRBV7-2 and TRBJ1-2; D unresolved. The origin of this receptor is a man in his fifties or sixties in good health and CMV-seronegative. The CDR3 region has the DNA TGTGCCAGCAGCGCTACATTGCAGGTTTTGACCTATGGCTACACCTTC. It codes for CASSATLQVLTYGYTF.